These 5 T cell receptor beta chains came from one sample sequenced in a study of T cells expressing NK-cell markers. TCRdb re-called the 5' RACE reads; every CDR3 protein appears as one record, without DNA. Listed are roughly 180,000 distinct CDR3 sequences; around 20% falls within the top ten. Sequencing was performed on blood T cells: a sorted CD56 or NKG2C T cell subset, CD4+ or CD8+ T cells, or bulk PBMC T cells (not recorded which). Receptor source: a woman between 18 and 70 years old in good health.

This chain uses TRBV9 with TRBJ2-1; TCRdb's D call of TRBD2 is untestable without DNA. The CDR3 consists of 16 residues. From germline, CDR1 is SGDLS and CDR2 YYNGEE. Here the CDR3 reads CASSVAGGRQGGEQFF. Based on the CDR3 plus reference TRBV9 and TRBJ2-1, the full variable domain is DSGVTQTPKHLITATGQRVTLRCSPRSGDLSVYWYQQSLDQGLQFLIQYYNGEERAKGNILERFSAQQFPDLHSELNLSSLELGDSALYFCASSVAGGRQGGEQFFGPGTRLTVL.

The gene calls are TRBV7-3 and TRBJ2-2. This CDR3 has 15 residues. The germline CDR1 and CDR2 sequences are SGHTA and FQGTGA. Here the CDR3 reads CASSLFVGGTGELFF.

This chain's CDR3 is CAISAGGGENYNSPLHF. V gene TRBV10-3 combines with J gene TRBJ1-6. Germline CDR1 ENHRY, CDR2 SYGVKD. The CDR3 runs 17 residues.

The J gene is TRBJ2-3, the V gene TRBV25-1; TCRdb reports TRBD2, a call that lacks DNA to check it against. Germline assignment: CDR1 MGHDK and CDR2 SYGVNS. The CDR3 runs to 14 residues. CDR3 loop: CASSPRASTDTQYF.

J is TRBJ2-2 and V is TRBV5-1; TCRdb outputs TRBD2, but without DNA this stays unchecked. This CDR3 comprises 17 residues. Germline V gene data show CDR1 as SGHRS and CDR2 as YFSETQ. CDR3 residues: CASSPGASGSYTGELFF.